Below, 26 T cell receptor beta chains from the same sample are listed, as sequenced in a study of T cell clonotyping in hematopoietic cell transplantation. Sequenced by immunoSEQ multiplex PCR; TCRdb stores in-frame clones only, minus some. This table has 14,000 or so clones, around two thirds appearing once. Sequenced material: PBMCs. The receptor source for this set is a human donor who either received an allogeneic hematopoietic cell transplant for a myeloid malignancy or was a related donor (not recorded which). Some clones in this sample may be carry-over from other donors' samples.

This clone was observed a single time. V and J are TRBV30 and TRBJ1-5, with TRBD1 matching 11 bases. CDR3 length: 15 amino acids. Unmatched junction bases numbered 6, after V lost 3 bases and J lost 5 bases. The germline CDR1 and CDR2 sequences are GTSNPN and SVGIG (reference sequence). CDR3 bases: TGTGCCTGGAGCGTCCGGACAGGGGGCTATCAGCCCCAGCATTTT. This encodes CAWSVRTGGYQPQHF.

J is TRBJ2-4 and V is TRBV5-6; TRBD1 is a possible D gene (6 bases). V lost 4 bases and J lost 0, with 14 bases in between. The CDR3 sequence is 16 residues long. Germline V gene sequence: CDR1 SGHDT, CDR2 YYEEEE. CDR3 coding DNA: TGTGCCAGCAGCCCCACCAGGGGATTAGCCAAAAACATTCAGTACTTC. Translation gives CASSPTRGLAKNIQYF.

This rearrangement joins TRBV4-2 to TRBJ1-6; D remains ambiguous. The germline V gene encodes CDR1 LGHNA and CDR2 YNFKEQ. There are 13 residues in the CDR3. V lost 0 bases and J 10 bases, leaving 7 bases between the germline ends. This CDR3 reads CASSQDSGSPLHF. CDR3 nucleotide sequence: TGTGCCAGCAGCCAAGATAGTGGGTCACCCCTCCACTTT.

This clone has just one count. The CDR3 DNA reads TGTGCCTGGTCTAACAGGGGGGGGAACACTGAAGCTTTCTTT. It yields the protein CAWSNRGGNTEAFF. The chain joins TRBV30 to TRBJ1-1; TRBD1 agrees at 8 bases. Germline V CDR1 and CDR2: GTSNPN, SVGIG (reference sequence). The CDR3 sequence is 14 residues long. The V gene end was trimmed by 5 bases and the J gene end by 1 base; junction bases not matched to a gene: 6.

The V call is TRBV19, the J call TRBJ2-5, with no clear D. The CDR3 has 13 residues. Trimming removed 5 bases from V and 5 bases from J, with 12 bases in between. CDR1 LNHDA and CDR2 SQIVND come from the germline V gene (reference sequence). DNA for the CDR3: TGTGCCAGTAGTGCAGACTCTCAGGAGACCCAGTACTTC. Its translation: CASSADSQETQYF.

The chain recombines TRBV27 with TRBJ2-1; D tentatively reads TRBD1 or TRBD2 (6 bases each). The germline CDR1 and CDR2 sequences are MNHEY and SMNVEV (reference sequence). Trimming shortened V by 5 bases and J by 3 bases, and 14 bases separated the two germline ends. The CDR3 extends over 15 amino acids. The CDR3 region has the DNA TGTGCCAGCAGTGAGAAGGGGGGCTACTACAATGAGCAGTTCTTC. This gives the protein CASSEKGGYYNEQFF.

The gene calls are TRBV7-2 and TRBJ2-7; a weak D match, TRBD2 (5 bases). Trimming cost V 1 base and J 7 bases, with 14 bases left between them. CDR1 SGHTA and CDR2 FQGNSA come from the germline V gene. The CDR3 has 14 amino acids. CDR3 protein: CASSLDGVSMEQYF. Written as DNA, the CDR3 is TGTGCCAGCAGCTTAGACGGGGTTTCAATGGAGCAGTACTTC.

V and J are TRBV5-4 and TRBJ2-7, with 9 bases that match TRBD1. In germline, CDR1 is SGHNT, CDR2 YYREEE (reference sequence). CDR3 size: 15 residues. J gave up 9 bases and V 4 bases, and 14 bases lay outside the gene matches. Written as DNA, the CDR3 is TGTGCCAGCAGCCTTCCGGGACAGGGTGAAGCATTGCAGTACTTC. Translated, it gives CASSLPGQGEALQYF.

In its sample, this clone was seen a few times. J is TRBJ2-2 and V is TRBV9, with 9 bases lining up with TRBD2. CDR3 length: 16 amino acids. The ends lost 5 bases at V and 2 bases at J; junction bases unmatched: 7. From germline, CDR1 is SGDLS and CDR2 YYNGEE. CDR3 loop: CASRPAGGLNTGELFF. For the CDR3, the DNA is TGTGCCAGCAGGCCAGCGGGGGGCCTTAACACCGGGGAGCTGTTTTTT.

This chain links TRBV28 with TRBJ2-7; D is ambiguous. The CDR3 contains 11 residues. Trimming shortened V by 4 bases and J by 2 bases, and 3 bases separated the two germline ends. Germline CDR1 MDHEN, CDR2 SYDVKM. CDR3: CASSSPYEQYF. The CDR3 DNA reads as TGTGCCAGCAGTTCCCCCTACGAGCAGTACTTC.

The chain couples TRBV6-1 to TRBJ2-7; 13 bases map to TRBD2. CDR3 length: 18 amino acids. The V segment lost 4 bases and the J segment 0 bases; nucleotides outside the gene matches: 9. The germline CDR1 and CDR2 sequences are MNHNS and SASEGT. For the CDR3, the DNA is TGTGCCAGCAGTGGGACTAGCGGGAGACGAGCCCTCTCCTACGAGCAGTACTTC. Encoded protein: CASSGTSGRRALSYEQYF.

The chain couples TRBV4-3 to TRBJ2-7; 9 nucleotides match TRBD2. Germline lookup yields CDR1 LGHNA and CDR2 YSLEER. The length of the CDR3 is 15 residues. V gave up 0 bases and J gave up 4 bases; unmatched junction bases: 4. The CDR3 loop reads CASSQDSGRVYEQYF. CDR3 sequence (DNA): TGCGCCAGCAGCCAAGATAGCGGGAGAGTTTACGAGCAGTACTTC.

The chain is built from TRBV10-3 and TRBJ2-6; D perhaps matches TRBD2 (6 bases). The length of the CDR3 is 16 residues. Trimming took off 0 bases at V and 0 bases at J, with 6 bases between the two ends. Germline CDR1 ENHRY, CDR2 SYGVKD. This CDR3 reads CAISESGGSGANVLTF. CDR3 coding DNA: TGTGCCATCAGTGAGTCGGGGGGCTCTGGGGCCAACGTCCTGACTTTC.

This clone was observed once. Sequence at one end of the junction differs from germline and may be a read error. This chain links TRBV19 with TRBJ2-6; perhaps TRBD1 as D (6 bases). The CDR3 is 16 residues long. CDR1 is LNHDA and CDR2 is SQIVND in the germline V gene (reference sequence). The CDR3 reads CASSINRVSGTNVLTF. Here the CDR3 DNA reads TGTGCCAGTAGTATAAACAGGGTATCTGGGACCAACGTCCTGACTTTC.

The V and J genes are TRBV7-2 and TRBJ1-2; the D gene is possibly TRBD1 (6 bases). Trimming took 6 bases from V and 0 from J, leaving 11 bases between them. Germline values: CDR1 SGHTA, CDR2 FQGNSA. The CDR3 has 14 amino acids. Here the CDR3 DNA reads TGTGCCAGCAGGCTGGACAGCGCTAACTATGGCTACACCTTC. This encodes CASRLDSANYGYTF. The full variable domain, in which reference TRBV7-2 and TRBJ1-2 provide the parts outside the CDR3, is GAGVSQSPSNKVTEKGKDVELRCDPISGHTALYWYRQSLGQGLEFLIYFQGNSAPDKSGLPSDRFSAERTGGSVSTLTIQRTQQEDSAVYLCASRLDSANYGYTFGSGTRLTVV.

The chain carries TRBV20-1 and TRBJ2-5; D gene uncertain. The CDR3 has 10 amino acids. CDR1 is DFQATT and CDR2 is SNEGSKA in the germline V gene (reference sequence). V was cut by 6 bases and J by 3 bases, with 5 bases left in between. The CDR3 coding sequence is TGCAGTGCGCCGAAAGAGACCCAGTACTTC. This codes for CSAPKETQYF.

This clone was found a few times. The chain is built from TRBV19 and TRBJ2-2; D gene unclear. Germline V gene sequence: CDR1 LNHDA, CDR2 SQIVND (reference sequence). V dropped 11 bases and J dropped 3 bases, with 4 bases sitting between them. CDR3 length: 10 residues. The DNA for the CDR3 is TGTGCCGTGTACACCGGGGAGCTGTTTTTT. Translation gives CAVYTGELFF.

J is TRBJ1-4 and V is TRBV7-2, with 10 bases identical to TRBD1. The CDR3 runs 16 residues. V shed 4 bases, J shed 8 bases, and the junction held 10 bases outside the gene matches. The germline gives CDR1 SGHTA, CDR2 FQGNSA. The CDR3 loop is CASSSRQGAGREKLFF. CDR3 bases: TGTGCCAGCAGCTCGCGACAGGGGGCTGGAAGAGAAAAACTGTTTTTT.

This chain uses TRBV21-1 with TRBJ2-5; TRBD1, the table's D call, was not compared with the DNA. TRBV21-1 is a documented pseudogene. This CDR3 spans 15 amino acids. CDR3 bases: TGTGCCAGCCCCCGACTGGGGCCCCGACAAGAGACCCAGTACTTC. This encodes CASPRLGPRQETQYF.

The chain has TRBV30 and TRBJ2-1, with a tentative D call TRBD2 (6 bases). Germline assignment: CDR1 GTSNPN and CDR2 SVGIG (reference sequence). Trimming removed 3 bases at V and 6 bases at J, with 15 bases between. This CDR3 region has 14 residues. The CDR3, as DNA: TGTGCCTGGAGGGTCCGGAGGGTTGGCAATGAGCAGTTCTTC. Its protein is CAWRVRRVGNEQFF.

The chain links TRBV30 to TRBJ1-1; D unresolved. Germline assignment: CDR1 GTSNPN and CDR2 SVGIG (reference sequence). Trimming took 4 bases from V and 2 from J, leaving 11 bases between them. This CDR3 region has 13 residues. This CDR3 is CAWNPGFNTEAFF. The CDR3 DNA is TGTGCCTGGAATCCGGGATTTAACACTGAAGCTTTCTTT.

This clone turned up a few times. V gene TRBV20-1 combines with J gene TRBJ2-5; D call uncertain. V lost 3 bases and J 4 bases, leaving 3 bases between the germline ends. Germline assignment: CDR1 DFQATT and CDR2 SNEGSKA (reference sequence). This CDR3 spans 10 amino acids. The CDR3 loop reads CSARRETQYF. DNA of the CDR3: TGCAGTGCTAGGCGAGAGACCCAGTACTTC.

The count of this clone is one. CDR3 in amino acids: CASKRDGGAQHF. DNA of the CDR3: TGTGCCAGCAAGCGGGACGGAGGAGCCCAGCATTTT. The chain uses TRBV7-2 and TRBJ1-5; weak D call: TRBD1 (5 bases). Trimming shortened V by 7 bases and J by 11 bases, and 15 bases separated the two germline ends. The CDR3 extends over 12 amino acids. The germline CDR1 and CDR2 sequences are SGHTA and FQGNSA.

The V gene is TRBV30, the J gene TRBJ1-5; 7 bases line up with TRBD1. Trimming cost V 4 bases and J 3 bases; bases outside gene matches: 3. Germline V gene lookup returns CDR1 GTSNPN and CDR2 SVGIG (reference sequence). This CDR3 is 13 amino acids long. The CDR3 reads CAWTTGNNQPQHF. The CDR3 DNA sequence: TGTGCCTGGACGACAGGGAACAATCAGCCCCAGCATTTT.

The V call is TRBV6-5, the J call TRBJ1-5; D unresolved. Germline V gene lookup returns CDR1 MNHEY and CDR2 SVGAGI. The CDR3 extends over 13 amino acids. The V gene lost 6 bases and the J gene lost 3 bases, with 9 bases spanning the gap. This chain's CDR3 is CASRSGVNQPQHF. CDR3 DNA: TGTGCCAGCAGAAGCGGGGTCAATCAGCCCCAGCATTTT.

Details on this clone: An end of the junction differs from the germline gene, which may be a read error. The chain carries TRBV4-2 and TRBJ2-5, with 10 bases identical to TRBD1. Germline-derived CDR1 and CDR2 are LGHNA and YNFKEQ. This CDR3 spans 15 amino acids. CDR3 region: CASSQSGGTGETQYF. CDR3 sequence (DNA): TGTGCCAGCAGCCAATCGGGAGGGACAGGGGAGACCCAATACTTC.